This record looks at one T cell receptor (beta chain) sequence and its context. Its antigen is unidentified. Axillary draining lymph nodes of breast cancer patients supplied the node samples. Germline-derived CDR1 and CDR2 are MNHEY and SVGEGT. CDR3 length: 15 amino acids. V lost 5 bases and J lost 3; bases outside the gene matches: 10. The sample comes from a study of breast tumors, draining lymph nodes, adjacent tissues. TCRdb redid the calling of the multiplex PCR reads with MiXCR, one entry per CDR3 protein. The sample lists approximately 280,000 distinct CDR3 sequences, around 31% occurring once. General study results and limits: Tumor and nontumor repertoires were significantly more similar in luminal-like than in basal-like breast cancer.

Sequences were obtained from axillary lymph node tissue. The sequence was collected from a female donor with breast cancer. Some clones in this sample may be carry-over from other donors' samples. The chain employs TRBV6-2 or TRBV6-3 and TRBJ2-7, with TRBD1 matching over 7 bases. The DNA of the CDR3 is TGTGCCAGCAGTGGGAACAGGGGCGGTTTCTACGAGCAGTACTTC. Amino acid sequence: CASSGNRGGFYEQYF.